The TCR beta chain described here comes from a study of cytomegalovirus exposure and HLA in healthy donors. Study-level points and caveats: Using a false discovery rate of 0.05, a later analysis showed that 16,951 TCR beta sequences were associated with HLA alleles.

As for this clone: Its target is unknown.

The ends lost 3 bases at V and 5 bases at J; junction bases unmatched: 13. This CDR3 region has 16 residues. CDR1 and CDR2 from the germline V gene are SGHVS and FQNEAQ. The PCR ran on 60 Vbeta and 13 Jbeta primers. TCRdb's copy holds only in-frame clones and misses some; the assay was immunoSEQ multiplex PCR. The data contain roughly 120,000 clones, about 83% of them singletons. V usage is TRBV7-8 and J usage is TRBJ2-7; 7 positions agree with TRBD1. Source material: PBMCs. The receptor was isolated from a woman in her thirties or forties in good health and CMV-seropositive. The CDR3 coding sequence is TGTGCCAGCAGCTTCCGACCTCAGACAGGGATACACGAGCAGTACTTC. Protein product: CASSFRPQTGIHEQYF. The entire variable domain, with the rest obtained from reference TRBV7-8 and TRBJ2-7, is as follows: GAGVSQSPRYKVAKRGQDVALRCDPISGHVSLFWYQQALGQGPEFLTYFQNEAQLDKSGLPSDRFFAERPEGSVSTLKIQRTQQEDSAVYLCASSFRPQTGIHEQYFGPGTRLTVT.